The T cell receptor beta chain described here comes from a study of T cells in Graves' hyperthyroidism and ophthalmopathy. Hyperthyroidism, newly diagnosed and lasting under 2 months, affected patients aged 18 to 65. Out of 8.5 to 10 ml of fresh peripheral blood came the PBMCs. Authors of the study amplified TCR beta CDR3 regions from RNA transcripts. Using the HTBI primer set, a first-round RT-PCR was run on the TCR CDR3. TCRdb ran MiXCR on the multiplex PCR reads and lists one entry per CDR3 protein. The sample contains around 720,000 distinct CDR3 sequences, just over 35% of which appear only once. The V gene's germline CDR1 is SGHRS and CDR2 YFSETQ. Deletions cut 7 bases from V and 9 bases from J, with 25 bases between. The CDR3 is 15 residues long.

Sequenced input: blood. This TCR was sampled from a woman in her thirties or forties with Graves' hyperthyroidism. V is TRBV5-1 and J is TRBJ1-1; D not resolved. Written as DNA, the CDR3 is TGCGCCAGCCGTCGTTTATTGGGAAGATGGACTAAAGCTTTCTTT. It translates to CASRRLLGRWTKAFF.